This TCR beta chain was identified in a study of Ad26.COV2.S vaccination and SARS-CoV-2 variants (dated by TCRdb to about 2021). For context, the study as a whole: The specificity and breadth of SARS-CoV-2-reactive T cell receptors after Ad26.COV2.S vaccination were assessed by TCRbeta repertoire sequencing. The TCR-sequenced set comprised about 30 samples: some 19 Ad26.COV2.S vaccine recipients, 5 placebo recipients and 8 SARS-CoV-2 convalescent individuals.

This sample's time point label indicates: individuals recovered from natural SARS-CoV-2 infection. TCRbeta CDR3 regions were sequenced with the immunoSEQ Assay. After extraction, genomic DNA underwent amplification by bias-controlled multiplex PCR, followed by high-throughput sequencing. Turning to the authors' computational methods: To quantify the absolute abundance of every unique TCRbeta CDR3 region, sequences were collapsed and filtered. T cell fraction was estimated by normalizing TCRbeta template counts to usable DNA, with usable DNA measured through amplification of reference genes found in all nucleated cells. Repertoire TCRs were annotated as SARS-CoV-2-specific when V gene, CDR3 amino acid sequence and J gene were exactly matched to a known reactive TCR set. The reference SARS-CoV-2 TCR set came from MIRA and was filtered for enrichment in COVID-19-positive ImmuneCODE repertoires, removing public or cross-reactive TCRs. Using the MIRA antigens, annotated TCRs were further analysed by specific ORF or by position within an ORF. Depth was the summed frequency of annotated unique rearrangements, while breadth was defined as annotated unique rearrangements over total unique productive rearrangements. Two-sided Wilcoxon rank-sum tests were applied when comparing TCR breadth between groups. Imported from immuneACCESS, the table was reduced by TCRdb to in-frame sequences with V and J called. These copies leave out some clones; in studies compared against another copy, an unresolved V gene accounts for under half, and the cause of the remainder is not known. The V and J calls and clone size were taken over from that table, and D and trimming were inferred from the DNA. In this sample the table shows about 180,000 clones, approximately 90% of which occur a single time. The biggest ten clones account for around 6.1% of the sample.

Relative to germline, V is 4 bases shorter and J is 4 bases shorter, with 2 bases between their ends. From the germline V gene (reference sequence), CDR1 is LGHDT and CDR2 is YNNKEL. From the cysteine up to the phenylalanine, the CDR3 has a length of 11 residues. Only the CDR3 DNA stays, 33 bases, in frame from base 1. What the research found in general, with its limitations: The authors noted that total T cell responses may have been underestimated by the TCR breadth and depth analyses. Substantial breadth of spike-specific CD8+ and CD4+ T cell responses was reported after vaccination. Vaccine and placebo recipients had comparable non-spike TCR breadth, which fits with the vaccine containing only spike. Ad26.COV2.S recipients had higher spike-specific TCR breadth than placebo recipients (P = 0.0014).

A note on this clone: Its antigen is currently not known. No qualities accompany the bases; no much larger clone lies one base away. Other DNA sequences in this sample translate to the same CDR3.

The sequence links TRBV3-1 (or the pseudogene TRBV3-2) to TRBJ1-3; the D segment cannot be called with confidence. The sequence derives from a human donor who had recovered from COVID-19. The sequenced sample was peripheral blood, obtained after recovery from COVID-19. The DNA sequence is TGTGCCAGCAGCCCGGGAAACACCATATATTTT. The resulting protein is CASSPGNTIYF.